This TCR beta chain was sequenced during a study of siplizumab effects on memory and regulatory T cells. Sequencing was performed with immunoSEQ multiplex PCR; in TCRdb, only in-frame clones are kept and a portion is missing. The sample has around 100,000 clones, approximately 90% seen once. Points from the study as a whole: Phenotypic classification as naive or memory proved unattainable for roughly 75-97% of proliferating CD4+ or CD8+ clones. The naive T cell population seemed more diverse than memory cells and seemed a major contributor to the alloresponse.

Concerning this clone itself: Antigen unknown.

Sequencing input: Tregs sorted from blood. The clonotype was recovered from a human donor in good health.

The CDR3 sequence: CASSRVSGDTQYF. The CDR3 region has the DNA TGTGCCAGCAGCCGGGTCAGCGGGGATACGCAGTATTTT. The chain employs TRBV11-3 and TRBJ2-3, with D possibly TRBD2 on 6 matching bases. From germline, CDR1 is SGHNT and CDR2 YENEEA. The ends were cut back, 5 bases at V and 6 bases at J, with 12 bases in the middle. The CDR3 runs 13 residues.